The 9 T cell receptor beta chains below all came from one sample that was sequenced in a study of blood T cell repertoires in COVID-19. Assay: immunoSEQ multiplex PCR; the TCRdb copy retains only in-frame clones and omits some. Here the sample spans around 200,000 clones, around three quarters being singletons. The sequencing sample was made of peripheral blood. The source of these receptors is a woman in her seventies with acute or convalescent COVID-19.

In DNA, the CDR3 is TGTGCCAGCAGTCCCCCAGGGGACGGCGGGGAGCTGTTTTTT. It codes for CASSPPGDGGELFF. The rearrangement links TRBV28 to TRBJ2-2, with a tentative D call TRBD1 (6 bases). Germline V lookup: CDR1 MDHEN, CDR2 SYDVKM. Trimming left V 5 bases short and J 7 bases short, with 14 bases between. The CDR3 runs to 14 residues.

The chain joins TRBV10-3 to TRBJ1-1; TRBD1 matches at 8 bases. In germline, CDR1 is ENHRY, CDR2 SYGVKD. With V trimmed by 6 bases and J by 3 bases, 9 bases remained unmatched. The length of the CDR3 is 15 residues. The CDR3 DNA reads TGTGCCATCAGGAAACAGGGGGATGGGGACACTGAAGCTTTCTTT. Residues: CAIRKQGDGDTEAFF.

The chain couples TRBV6-5 to TRBJ2-2; 8 bases are shared with TRBD2. J was trimmed by 7 bases and V by 6 bases; bases with no gene match: 4. The CDR3 totals 13 residues. The V gene's germline CDR1 is MNHEY and CDR2 SVGAGI. This CDR3 reads CASSREGGGELFF. For the CDR3, the DNA is TGTGCCAGCAGCCGGGAGGGAGGCGGGGAGCTGTTTTTT.

The rearrangement uses TRBV12-5 and TRBJ2-2; 10 nucleotides line up with TRBD1. V lost 6 bases, J lost 3 bases, and 4 bases stayed unmatched. Per the germline V gene, CDR1 is LGHNT and CDR2 is FRNRAP. The CDR3 is 15 amino acids. The CDR3 is CASGLGTGDTGELFF. The CDR3 DNA is TGTGCTAGTGGCCTCGGGACAGGGGACACCGGGGAGCTGTTTTTT.

The chain has TRBV10-3 and TRBJ2-5, with D perhaps matching TRBD1 (6 bases). The V gene's germline CDR1 is ENHRY and CDR2 SYGVKD. The CDR3 has 15 amino acids. Trimming stripped 3 bases from V and 3 bases from J, with 14 bases between. The CDR3 DNA is TGTGCCATCAGTGACGGGTATGGGACAAAAGAGACCCAGTACTTC. Translating it yields CAISDGYGTKETQYF.

The chain is built from TRBV2 and TRBJ2-3, with TRBD2 identical over 8 bases. The CDR3 has 15 residues. Germline V CDR1 and CDR2: SNHLY, FYNNEI. Trimming cost V 7 bases and J 0 bases; bases outside gene matches: 6. CDR3 DNA sequence: TGTGCCAGCAAATCACTAGCGGCTAGCACAGATACGCAGTATTTT. Residues: CASKSLAASTDTQYF.

Concerning this clone itself: Different DNA sequences within this sample yield the same CDR3. The CDR3 DNA reads TGTGCCAGCAGTTACTCCAGAACAGGGGTGAACACTGAAGCTTTCTTT. Translation: CASSYSRTGVNTEAFF. The V call is TRBV6-6, the J call TRBJ1-1; 7 bases align to TRBD1. The CDR3 covers 16 residues. Looked up from germline, CDR1 is MNHNY and CDR2 is SVGAGI (reference sequence). J was trimmed by 0 bases and V by 0 bases; bases with no gene match: 4.

This clone was seen more than once but under ten times. The chain employs TRBV19 and TRBJ2-6; D possibly corresponds to TRBD1 (5 bases). Germline V gives CDR1 LNHDA, CDR2 SQIVND (reference sequence). The CDR3 is 15 amino acids. V lost 9 bases and J lost 2, with 14 bases in between. The CDR3 coding sequence is TGTGCCAGCTATCCAGGGTTTGCTGGGGCCAACGTCCTGACTTTC. Encoded protein: CASYPGFAGANVLTF.

This clone was observed once. This chain uses TRBV18 with TRBJ2-7; 13 bases line up with TRBD2. Trimming took 3 bases from V and 2 from J; bases not matched to a gene: 1. CDR3 length: 15 amino acids. The germline V gene encodes CDR1 KGHSH and CDR2 LQKENI. The CDR3 DNA reads TGTGCCAGCTCACCGGGACTAGCGGGGACCTACGAGCAGTACTTC. Translating gives CASSPGLAGTYEQYF.